This T cell receptor beta chain is from a study of shared clonotypes between healthy human individuals. The study's findings and limits: When naive CD4 clonotypes were compared across four donors, approximately 4.9% were shared.

Comment on this clone: Its antigen is still unknown.

Each sorted subset replicate got 200 ng genomic DNA, around 29,000 genomes. This table comes from immunoSEQ multiplex PCR, and its TCRdb copy is limited to in-frame clones, with some not included. The table has around 200,000 clones, around 63% seen once. From germline, CDR1 is SGDLS and CDR2 YYNGEE. This CDR3 comprises 14 residues. V dropped 4 bases and J dropped 7 bases, with 14 bases sitting between them. Sequenced material: memory CD4+ T cells sorted from blood. The subset: CD45RA-negative fraction. The chain employs TRBV9 and TRBJ1-4, with D unclear. The receptor was derived from a young man in good health. The CDR3 here is CASSPVRVGEKLFF. DNA of the CDR3: TGTGCCAGCAGCCCCGTGAGGGTTGGTGAAAAACTGTTTTTT. Filled out from reference TRBV9 and TRBJ1-4, the complete variable domain reads DSGVTQTPKHLITATGQRVTLRCSPRSGDLSVYWYQQSLDQGLQFLIQYYNGEERAKGNILERFSAQQFPDLHSELNLSSLELGDSALYFCASSPVRVGEKLFFGSGTQLSVL.